These 15 T cell receptor beta chains originate from one sample sequenced in a study of early T cells in non-severe SARS-CoV-2 infection. TCRdb re-analysed the 5' RACE reads in MiXCR, keeping a single row per CDR3 protein. This table has 61,000 or so distinct CDR3 sequences, 12% appearing once. The starting material was whole blood, obtained at baseline. These receptors were obtained from an adult who was a healthcare worker with PCR-confirmed SARS-CoV-2 infection or an uninfected control (not recorded which). The donor label of this sample is uncertain.

CDR3 sequence reads: CASSLDPADTSTQHF. In DNA form, the CDR3 reads TGTGCCAGCAGCTTAGATCCAGCGGACACCTCTACCCAGCATTTT. The chain employs TRBV11-2 and TRBJ1-5, with D perhaps TRBD1 (5 bases). Germline-derived CDR1 and CDR2 are SGHAT and FQNNGV. V shed 0 bases and J shed 11 bases, with 17 bases lying between them. The CDR3 consists of 15 residues.

The rearrangement uses TRBV10-2 and TRBJ2-1; D remains ambiguous. V was cut by 2 bases and J by 5 bases, with 1 base left in between. The CDR3 covers 11 residues. CDR1 is WSHSY and CDR2 is SAAADI in the germline V gene. The CDR3 loop is CASSENNEQFF. In DNA form, the CDR3 reads TGCGCCAGCAGTGAGAACAATGAGCAGTTCTTC.

At least ten counts were recorded for this clonotype. The chain couples TRBV20-1 to TRBJ2-3, with D maybe TRBD2 (6 bases). V lost 1 base to trimming and J lost 6 bases, with 11 bases between them. This CDR3 spans 13 amino acids. The germline CDR1 and CDR2 sequences are DFQATT and SNEGSKA (reference sequence). This chain's CDR3 is CSARGGDSDTQYF. CDR3 sequence (DNA): TGCAGTGCTAGAGGCGGGGACTCGGATACGCAGTATTTT.

This clonotype was recorded a few times. The chain joins TRBV18 to TRBJ1-1; D remains unclear. Per germline, CDR1 KGHSH and CDR2 LQKENI. The length of the CDR3 is 14 residues. Trimming took off 3 bases at V and 1 base at J, with 9 bases between the two ends. CDR3 sequence reads: CASSPNSENTEAFF. CDR3 nucleotides: TGTGCCAGCTCACCTAACTCCGAGAACACTGAAGCTTTCTTT.

The chain recombines TRBV2 with TRBJ1-3; TRBD1 aligns across 9 bases. The germline gives CDR1 SNHLY, CDR2 FYNNEI. This CDR3 has 16 amino acids. Trimming removed 4 bases from V and 1 base from J; junction bases left unmatched: 5. The CDR3: CASSGGTGRSGNTIYF. DNA of the CDR3: TGTGCCAGCAGTGGAGGGACAGGGAGGTCTGGAAACACCATATATTTT.

The chain combines TRBV3-1 with TRBJ2-3; TRBD2 might be the D (5 bases). This CDR3 is 14 amino acids long. From germline, CDR1 is LGHDT and CDR2 YNNKEL (reference sequence). Trimming pared 1 base from V and 8 bases from J, leaving 13 bases between. As DNA, the CDR3 is TGTGCCAGCAGCCAAGTCCCCCGGGCGGGTACGCAGTATTTT. This encodes CASSQVPRAGTQYF.

This clonotype was observed a few times. This chain connects TRBV6-1 to TRBJ2-3, with 7 bases identical to TRBD2. The ends lost 6 bases at V and 5 bases at J; junction bases unmatched: 5. The CDR3 covers 13 residues. Germline CDR1 and CDR2: MNHNS and SASEGT. This chain's CDR3 is CASRLAMVDTQYF. CDR3 nucleotide sequence: TGTGCCAGCAGACTAGCGATGGTAGATACGCAGTATTTT.

There are a few counts of this clonotype. V and J are TRBV2 and TRBJ1-6; D possibly corresponds to TRBD1 (6 bases). Trimming stripped 7 bases from V and 8 bases from J, with 15 bases between. Looked up from germline, CDR1 is SNHLY and CDR2 is FYNNEI. The CDR3 covers 14 residues. The CDR3 loop reads CASTYRQEHSPLHF. DNA for the CDR3: TGTGCCAGCACTTACAGACAGGAACATTCACCCCTCCACTTT. Full variable domain (outside the CDR3, taken from reference TRBV2 and TRBJ1-6): EPEVTQTPSHQVTQMGQEVILRCVPISNHLYFYWYRQILGQKVEFLVSFYNNEISEKSEIFDDQFSVERPDGSNFTLKIRSTKLEDSAMYFCASTYRQEHSPLHFGNGTRLTVT.

This clonotype was observed many times. J is TRBJ1-4 and V is TRBV30, with D possibly TRBD1 on 5 matching bases. CDR3 length: 15 amino acids. V was clipped by 0 bases and J by 6 bases, with 14 bases between them. Germline loops: CDR1 GTSNPN, CDR2 SVGIG (reference sequence). Written as DNA, the CDR3 is TGTGCCTGGAGTGTTCATGGGGGGAGCGATGAAAAACTGTTTTTT. Its protein is CAWSVHGGSDEKLFF.

This clonotype was counted only a few times. The chain has TRBV10-2 and TRBJ2-1; TRBD1 might be the D (5 bases). Trimming took 5 bases from V and 16 from J, leaving 21 bases between them. Looked up from germline, CDR1 is WSHSY and CDR2 is SAAADI. This CDR3 has 13 residues. The CDR3 here is CASSLQESGRQFF. CDR3 nucleotides: TGCGCCAGCAGTCTACAGGAATCCGGTAGGCAATTCTTC.

The chain joins TRBV10-3 to TRBJ2-1; TRBD1 is a possible D gene (6 bases). Per germline, CDR1 ENHRY and CDR2 SYGVKD. The CDR3 contains 14 residues. Trimming removed 4 bases from V and 7 bases from J, with 14 bases in between. Written as DNA, the CDR3 is TGTGCCATCAGTGGTGTGGGGGCGAGGAATGAGCAGTTCTTC. It specifies CAISGVGARNEQFF.

The chain couples TRBV9 to TRBJ2-5; D possibly uses TRBD1 or TRBD2 (6 bases each). Trimming pared 4 bases from V and 5 bases from J, leaving 21 bases between. The germline V gene encodes CDR1 SGDLS and CDR2 YYNGEE. This CDR3 has 16 residues. CDR3 DNA sequence: TGTGCCAGCAGCCAAACCGGCTGGGGGGCGATGGAGACCCAGTACTTC. Translation gives CASSQTGWGAMETQYF.

The table lists this clonotype with a few counts. Here the CDR3 reads CASSPRNDYGYTF. The CDR3 bases are TGTGCCAGCTCACCGAGAAACGACTATGGCTACACCTTC. The chain links TRBV18 to TRBJ1-2, with D uncertain. Trimming took off 3 bases at V and 3 bases at J, with 8 bases between the two ends. The CDR3 covers 13 residues. CDR1 is KGHSH, CDR2 LQKENI, per germline.

The rearrangement links TRBV28 to TRBJ1-5; D is undetermined. CDR3 length: 13 residues. The V and J ends lost 7 bases and 7 bases respectively, with 14 bases between them. In germline, CDR1 is MDHEN, CDR2 SYDVKM. CDR3 amino acids: CASTTVGRQPQHF. The DNA for the CDR3 is TGTGCCAGCACCACTGTGGGAAGGCAGCCCCAGCATTTT.

The chain uses TRBV20-1 and TRBJ1-6; weak D call: TRBD1 (6 bases). Looked up from germline, CDR1 is DFQATT and CDR2 is SNEGSKA (reference sequence). The CDR3 sequence is 15 residues long. The germline V and J ends were trimmed by 1 base and 1 base, with 8 bases remaining between them. The chain's CDR3 is CSARVGGSYNSPLHF. CDR3 in DNA: TGCAGTGCTAGAGTAGGGGGATCCTATAATTCACCCCTCCACTTT.